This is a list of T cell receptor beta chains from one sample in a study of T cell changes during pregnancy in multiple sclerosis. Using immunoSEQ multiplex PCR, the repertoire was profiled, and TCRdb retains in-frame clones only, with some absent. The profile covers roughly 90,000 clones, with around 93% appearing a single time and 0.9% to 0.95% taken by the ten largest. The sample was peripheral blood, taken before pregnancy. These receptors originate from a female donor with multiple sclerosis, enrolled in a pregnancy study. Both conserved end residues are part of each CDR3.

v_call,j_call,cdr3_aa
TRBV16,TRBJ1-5,CASSQSHSSGGADSNQPQHF
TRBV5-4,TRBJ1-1,CASSARGLNTEAFF
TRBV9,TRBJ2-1,CASSVLQGVNEQFF
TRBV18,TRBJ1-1,CASSLQGRDTEAFF
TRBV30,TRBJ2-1,CAWRWAGAREQFF
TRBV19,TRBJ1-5,CASRTNNQPQHF
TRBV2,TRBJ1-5,CASSDRAGTGGQPQHF
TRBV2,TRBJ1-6,CASSGEGAGSPLHF
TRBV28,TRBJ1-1,CASSSRQGNTEAFF
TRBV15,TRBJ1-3,CATSRGHSGNTIYF